One and the same sample provided the 29 T cell receptor beta chains below, sequenced in a study of T-cell reconstitution after alpha-beta-depleted transplantation in children. Unique molecular identifiers were incorporated during preparation of the TCRbeta library. TCRdb itself ran the PCR reads through MiXCR, one entry per CDR3 protein. The top ten hold 4% to 5.5% of the sample, which has about 350,000 distinct CDR3 sequences, less than 15% seen once. The sequencing used PBMCs, collected from the stem cell graft. The source of these receptors is a human donor who donated a stem cell graft to a child with Fanconi anemia.

In its sample, this clonotype was seen a few times. This chain uses TRBV7-9 with TRBJ2-1, with D tentatively TRBD1 (5 bases). Trimming took 3 bases from V and 9 from J, leaving 9 bases between them. Germline-derived CDR1 and CDR2 are SEHNR and FQNEAQ (reference sequence). This CDR3 is built from 12 residues. The CDR3 protein is CASSFKGVEQFF. The CDR3 DNA reads as TGTGCCAGCAGCTTCAAAGGGGTTGAGCAGTTCTTC. The full variable domain, in which reference TRBV7-9 and TRBJ2-1 provide the parts outside the CDR3, is DTGVSQNPRHKITKRGQNVTFRCDPISEHNRLYWYRQTLGQGPEFLTYFQNEAQLEKSRLLSDRFSAERPKGSFSTLEIQRTEQGDSAMYLCASSFKGVEQFFGPGTRLTVL.

Only a few counts were recorded for this clonotype. The chain joins TRBV6-2 or TRBV6-3 to TRBJ2-7, with D maybe TRBD1 (6 bases). This CDR3 contains 15 residues. The germline CDR1 and CDR2 sequences are MNHEY and SVGEGT. V was cut by 6 bases and J by 2 bases, with 17 bases left in between. The DNA of the CDR3 is TGTGCCAGCAGCCGCCCCGGGACACTGACCTACGAGCAGTACGTC. Its protein is CASSRPGTLTYEQYV.

This clonotype was detected only a few times. The CDR3 loop reads CASSQALIREGGYTF. The CDR3 DNA sequence: TGCGCCAGCAGCCAGGCGTTGATCCGGGAAGGCGGCTACACCTTC. The chain recombines TRBV4-3 with TRBJ1-2; D not resolved. Germline V lookup: CDR1 LGHNA, CDR2 YSLEER. The V end was cut by 3 bases, the J end by 8 bases, with 19 bases between. There are 15 residues in the CDR3.

The chain couples TRBV7-2 to TRBJ2-1, with D hard to call. V dropped 1 base and J dropped 10 bases, with 17 bases sitting between them. The germline gives CDR1 SGHTA, CDR2 FQGNSA. The CDR3 consists of 15 residues. This CDR3 is CASSLGGERSTEQFF. The CDR3 DNA sequence: TGTGCCAGCAGCTTAGGTGGTGAGAGGTCGACCGAGCAGTTCTTC.

This clonotype appeared many times. The chain joins TRBV5-8 to TRBJ2-3; D is unresolved. V was cut by 6 bases and J by 1 base, with 12 bases left in between. The CDR3 length is 14 residues. Germline V CDR1 and CDR2: SGHTS, YDEGEE. The CDR3 region has the DNA TGTGCCAGCAAACGGGCAATGGGCACAGATACGCAGTATTTT. Its translation is CASKRAMGTDTQYF.

The genes are TRBV12-3 or TRBV12-4 and TRBJ1-3; a possible D gene is TRBD1 (5 bases). The CDR3 extends over 13 amino acids. V shed 5 bases and J shed 8 bases, with 13 bases lying between them. CDR3 sequence: CASSTLTGDTIYF. Written as DNA, the CDR3 is TGTGCCAGCAGTACCCTTACAGGAGACACCATATATTTT.

V and J are TRBV29-1 and TRBJ1-4, with D possibly being TRBD1 (5 bases). The germline CDR1 and CDR2 sequences are SQVTM and ANQGSEA. The CDR3 spans 13 residues. Trimming took off 4 bases at V and 7 bases at J, with 13 bases between the two ends. The chain's CDR3 is CSVGKGVREKLFF. The CDR3 DNA reads TGCAGCGTTGGAAAAGGGGTCCGTGAAAAACTGTTTTTT. The full variable domain, in which reference TRBV29-1 and TRBJ1-4 provide the parts outside the CDR3, is SAVISQKPSRDICQRGTSLTIQCQVDSQVTMMFWYRQQPGQSLTLIATANQGSEATYESGFVIDKFPISRPNLTFSTLTVSNMSPEDSSIYLCSVGKGVREKLFFGSGTQLSVL.

This clonotype appeared a few times. The chain uses TRBV20-1 and TRBJ2-3; 7 bases line up with TRBD1. Germline CDR1 and CDR2: DFQATT and SNEGSKA (reference sequence). There are 14 residues in the CDR3. The V and J ends lost 6 bases and 2 bases, in that order; junction bases with no gene match: 8. The CDR3 spells CSATPGTATDTQYF. The CDR3 DNA is TGCAGTGCCACCCCCGGGACAGCCACAGATACGCAGTATTTT.

In its sample, this clonotype was seen many times. The chain employs TRBV5-1 and TRBJ2-7, with no clear D. Trimming left V 0 bases short and J 2 bases short, with 9 bases between. Germline CDR1 reads SGHRS; CDR2 reads YFSETQ. The CDR3 sequence is 14 residues long. This CDR3 reads CASSLGFPAYEQYF. The DNA for the CDR3 is TGCGCCAGCAGCTTGGGATTTCCAGCCTACGAGCAGTACTTC.

CDR3 sequence: CASSPDPGQTQYF. CDR3 nucleotides: TGCGCCAGCAGCCCCGACCCTGGCCAGACCCAGTACTTC. The chain uses TRBV5-1 and TRBJ2-5; the D is unclear. Germline V lookup: CDR1 SGHRS, CDR2 YFSETQ. With 4 bases removed from V and 6 bases from J, the gap between germline ends came to 13 bases. The length of the CDR3 is 13 residues.

This clonotype came up a few times. The chain's CDR3 is CSVWGTSGIGEQYF. Written as DNA, the CDR3 is TGCAGCGTGTGGGGGACTAGCGGTATCGGCGAGCAGTACTTC. J is TRBJ2-7 and V is TRBV29-1, with 11 bases fitting TRBD2. V was pared by 6 bases and J by 6 bases, with 10 bases of the junction left unmatched. This CDR3 contains 14 residues. Germline-derived CDR1 and CDR2 are SQVTM and ANQGSEA.

This clonotype was found a few times. The V gene is TRBV6-1, the J gene TRBJ2-3; 8 bases map to TRBD1. V lost 5 bases and J lost 0; bases outside the gene matches: 4. Germline V gene lookup returns CDR1 MNHNS and CDR2 SASEGT. The CDR3 contains 15 residues. The CDR3 spells CASSRQGTSTDTQYF. The CDR3 nucleotides read TGTGCCAGCAGTCGACAGGGGACTAGCACAGATACGCAGTATTTT.

The chain couples TRBV6-5 to TRBJ1-4; D gene unclear. CDR1 is MNHEY and CDR2 is SVGAGI in the germline V gene. The CDR3 runs 17 residues. Deletions cut 4 bases from V and 0 bases from J, with 15 bases between. CDR3 amino acids: CASSFDYRSTTNEKLFF. In DNA form, the CDR3 reads TGTGCCAGCAGTTTCGACTACCGTTCAACAACTAATGAAAAACTGTTTTTT.

V is TRBV6-1 and J is TRBJ2-2; 9 bases fit TRBD1. V lost 0 bases and J lost 9; bases outside the gene matches: 11. Germline CDR1 reads MNHNS; CDR2 reads SASEGT. CDR3 length: 17 amino acids. CDR3 loop: CASSEALLGTGGRELFF. The CDR3 DNA follows: TGTGCCAGCAGTGAAGCCCTCCTAGGAACAGGGGGCCGGGAGCTGTTTTTT.

This clonotype was picked up a small number of times. This chain uses TRBV12-3 or TRBV12-4 with TRBJ1-5; tentative D call: TRBD1 (5 bases). V lost 3 bases and J lost 7, with 7 bases in between. The CDR3 contains 12 residues. CDR3 residues: CASSFQGQPQHF. The CDR3 nucleotides read TGTGCCAGCAGTTTTCAGGGCCAGCCCCAGCATTTT.

This clonotype has at least ten counts. This sequence joins TRBV20-1 and TRBJ2-1; 7 bases map to TRBD1. The V segment lost 3 bases and the J segment 6 bases; nucleotides outside the gene matches: 17. The CDR3 loop spans 17 amino acids. The germline V gene has CDR1 DFQATT and CDR2 SNEGSKA (reference sequence). DNA for the CDR3: TGCAGTGCTAGTATTCGGTATCGACAGGGTTTTGGCAATGAGCAGTTCTTC. Its translation: CSASIRYRQGFGNEQFF.

This clonotype was seen ten or more times. The chain recombines TRBV12-3 or TRBV12-4 with TRBJ1-1; perhaps TRBD1 as D (5 bases). Trimming removed 3 bases at V and 5 bases at J, with 13 bases between. The CDR3 is 14 residues long. The CDR3 DNA is TGTGCCAGCAGTTTTTCCGGGAAGGGGACTGAAGCTTTCTTT. This gives the protein CASSFSGKGTEAFF.

This clonotype has just one count. The J gene is TRBJ2-1, the V gene TRBV7-2, with TRBD1 identical over 10 bases. The V gene's germline CDR1 is SGHTA and CDR2 FQGNSA. Unmatched junction bases numbered 8, after V lost 5 bases and J lost 7 bases. The CDR3 sequence is 15 residues long. The CDR3 here is CASSRRQGAGNEQFF. In DNA, the CDR3 is TGTGCCAGCAGCCGACGACAGGGGGCAGGGAATGAGCAGTTCTTC.

This chain uses TRBV12-3 or TRBV12-4 with TRBJ1-1; 7 nucleotides match TRBD1. With V trimmed by 7 bases and J by 2 bases, 7 bases remained unmatched. The CDR3 contains 14 residues. The CDR3 DNA reads as TGTGCCAGCAAAGCCGGGACAGCTAACACTGAAGCTTTCTTT. Amino acid sequence: CASKAGTANTEAFF.

The J gene is TRBJ1-1, the V gene TRBV3-1, with TRBD1 matching 8 bases. This CDR3 comprises 15 residues. The germline V gene encodes CDR1 LGHDT and CDR2 YNNKEL (reference sequence). V lost 4 bases to trimming and J lost 1 base; unmatched junction nucleotides: 5. The CDR3 sequence is CASSRSGTGNTEAFF. DNA of the CDR3: TGTGCCAGCAGCCGTTCAGGGACAGGGAACACTGAAGCTTTCTTT.

This clonotype was picked up a small number of times. The chain employs TRBV20-1 and TRBJ2-1, with D perhaps TRBD1 or TRBD2 (6 bases each). V lost 1 base, J lost 0 bases, and 13 bases lay in between. Germline V gives CDR1 DFQATT, CDR2 SNEGSKA (reference sequence). The CDR3 sequence is 16 residues long. This CDR3 is CSARVGGFSSYNEQFF. DNA for the CDR3: TGCAGTGCTAGAGTAGGGGGGTTTAGCTCCTACAATGAGCAGTTCTTC.

This clonotype showed up many times. The chain joins TRBV6-1 to TRBJ2-1; D might be TRBD2 (6 bases). The CDR3 totals 12 residues. Germline CDR1 reads MNHNS; CDR2 reads SASEGT. The germline V and J ends were trimmed by 9 bases and 8 bases, with 14 bases remaining between them. CDR3 in DNA: TGTGCCAGTATTGGGGGGTGGCATGAGCAGTTCTTC. Protein: CASIGGWHEQFF.

This clonotype was counted at least ten times. DNA of the CDR3: TGTGCCAGCAGCGGGACAGGGGACGAGCAGTACTTC. Protein sequence: CASSGTGDEQYF. The V gene is TRBV9, the J gene TRBJ2-7, with TRBD1 identical over 9 bases. This CDR3 spans 12 amino acids. J lost 5 bases, V lost 3 bases, and 0 bases had no gene match. Germline assignment: CDR1 SGDLS and CDR2 YYNGEE. Full variable domain (missing parts from reference TRBV9 and TRBJ2-7): DSGVTQTPKHLITATGQRVTLRCSPRSGDLSVYWYQQSLDQGLQFLIQYYNGEERAKGNILERFSAQQFPDLHSELNLSSLELGDSALYFCASSGTGDEQYFGPGTRLTVT.

Ten or more counts support this clonotype. This chain joins TRBV7-2 and TRBJ2-2, with TRBD2 identical over 10 bases. CDR3 length: 16 amino acids. In germline, CDR1 is SGHTA, CDR2 FQGNSA. With 3 bases clipped from V and 4 bases from J, the junction kept 5 bases outside the gene matches. CDR3: CASSFTSGESTGELFF. CDR3 bases: TGTGCCAGCAGCTTCACTAGCGGGGAGAGCACCGGGGAGCTGTTTTTT.

This clonotype has a single count. The chain employs TRBV5-4 and TRBJ2-1; 7 bases align to TRBD1. CDR3 size: 13 residues. V shed 4 bases and J 8 bases; nucleotides not matched to a gene: 6. Germline values: CDR1 SGHNT, CDR2 YYREEE (reference sequence). The CDR3 protein is CASSRTGVDEQFF. CDR3 DNA sequence: TGTGCCAGCAGCCGCACAGGGGTCGATGAGCAGTTCTTC.

Ten or more counts support this clonotype. The chain employs TRBV12-3 or TRBV12-4 and TRBJ1-2; a possible D gene is TRBD1 (5 bases). V dropped 2 bases and J dropped 7 bases, with 14 bases sitting between them. This CDR3 has 14 residues. This CDR3 reads CASSLYGGVGGYTF. CDR3 nucleotide sequence: TGTGCCAGCAGTTTATACGGAGGGGTAGGTGGCTACACCTTC.

This clonotype was observed many times. The chain joins TRBV5-6 to TRBJ2-1; the match to TRBD2 covers 9 bases. Germline V gives CDR1 SGHDT, CDR2 YYEEEE. The CDR3 has 16 amino acids. The V segment lost 5 bases and the J segment 1 base; nucleotides outside the gene matches: 7. The CDR3 here is CASSSIAGESYNEQFF. The CDR3 DNA is TGTGCCAGCAGTTCAATAGCGGGGGAATCCTACAATGAGCAGTTCTTC.

There are a few counts of this clonotype. The chain employs TRBV29-1 and TRBJ2-5; perhaps TRBD1 as D (5 bases). CDR1 and CDR2 from the germline V gene are SQVTM and ANQGSEA. The CDR3 loop spans 12 amino acids. Trimming took 5 bases from V and 2 from J, leaving 9 bases between them. CDR3 in amino acids: CSVQGSQETQYF. In DNA form, the CDR3 reads TGCAGCGTTCAGGGTAGTCAAGAGACCCAGTACTTC.

This clonotype has a count of ten or more. CDR3 sequence: CASSLGNTGELFF. The CDR3 nucleotides read TGCGCCAGCAGCTTGGGGAACACCGGGGAGCTGTTTTTT. The V gene is TRBV5-1, the J gene TRBJ2-2; D gene ambiguous. The V and J ends lost 0 bases and 1 base respectively, with 1 base between them. Germline V gives CDR1 SGHRS, CDR2 YFSETQ. CDR3 size: 13 residues. The complete variable domain, with remaining parts taken from reference TRBV5-1 and TRBJ2-2, reads KAGVTQTPRYLIKTRGQQVTLSCSPISGHRSVSWYQQTPGQGLQFLFEYFSETQRNKGNFPGRFSGRQFSNSRSEMNVSTLELGDSALYLCASSLGNTGELFFGEGSRLTVL.